Listed below are T cell receptor beta chains from one sample, sequenced in a study of T cells after yellow fever vaccination. TCRdb reanalysed the 5' RACE reads using MiXCR and keeps one entry per CDR3 protein. The sample holds under 250,000 distinct CDR3 sequences; 6.9% are singletons and the top ten take approximately 0.85%. This sample comprised CD4+ T cells sorted from PBMCs, obtained 15 days after the yellow fever booster vaccination. The receptors originated from a man in his thirties or forties who received the YFV17D yellow fever vaccine. The CDR3 runs from the conserved cysteine through the conserved F or W. D genes are given only for firm matches. Clone size is stated in some rows and not others, as once, few, many or a class when expanded.

clone size: few
J gene: TRBJ2-7
CDR3 length: 15
D gene: TRBD2
V gene: TRBV7-8
CDR3 protein: CASRLAEGGFYEQYF
CDR3 DNA: TGTGCCAGCAGACTAGCGGAGGGGGGGTTCTACGAGCAGTACTTC

clone size: .
J gene: TRBJ2-3
CDR3 length: 16
D gene: .
V gene: TRBV9
CDR3 protein: CASSVGGGPWPDTQYF
CDR3 DNA: TGTGCCAGCAGCGTAGGAGGGGGACCCTGGCCAGATACGCAGTATTTT

clone size: .
J gene: TRBJ1-5
CDR3 length: 16
D gene: .
V gene: TRBV20-1
CDR3 protein: CSAIPWGTGDNQPQHF
CDR3 DNA: TGCAGTGCTATTCCCTGGGGGACGGGCGACAATCAGCCCCAGCATTTT

clone size: .
J gene: TRBJ2-7
CDR3 length: 15
D gene: TRBD2
V gene: TRBV6-2/TRBV6-3
CDR3 protein: CASTPPGLAGAEQYF
CDR3 DNA: TGTGCCAGCACCCCCCCGGGACTAGCGGGAGCCGAGCAGTACTTC

clone size: .
J gene: TRBJ2-3
CDR3 length: 16
D gene: .
V gene: TRBV7-3
CDR3 protein: CASSLWTGGPPDTQYF
CDR3 DNA: TGTGCCAGCAGCTTATGGACCGGTGGCCCCCCGGATACGCAGTATTTT

clone size: few
J gene: TRBJ1-5
CDR3 length: 12
D gene: .
V gene: TRBV15
CDR3 protein: CATSRQNQPQHF
CDR3 DNA: TGTGCCACCAGCAGGCAGAATCAGCCCCAGCATTTT

clone size: many
J gene: TRBJ2-4
CDR3 length: 16
D gene: .
V gene: TRBV4-3
CDR3 protein: CASSQEFRLAKNIQYF
CDR3 DNA: TGCGCCAGCAGCCAAGAATTTAGACTAGCCAAAAACATTCAGTACTTC

clone size: .
J gene: TRBJ2-7
CDR3 length: 17
D gene: TRBD1
V gene: TRBV5-1
CDR3 protein: CASSPTPPGQGASEQYF
CDR3 DNA: TGCGCCAGCAGCCCCACCCCTCCGGGACAGGGGGCGAGCGAGCAGTACTTC

clone size: few
J gene: TRBJ2-7
CDR3 length: 15
D gene: TRBD1
V gene: TRBV6-5
CDR3 protein: CASSSTGGSSYEQYF
CDR3 DNA: TGTGCCAGCAGTTCGACAGGGGGGAGCTCCTACGAGCAGTACTTC

clone size: .
J gene: TRBJ2-7
CDR3 length: 12
D gene: TRBD2
V gene: TRBV20-1
CDR3 protein: CSVRSGAHEQYF
CDR3 DNA: TGCAGTGTCCGTAGCGGGGCCCACGAGCAGTACTTC

clone size: few
J gene: TRBJ2-5
CDR3 length: 14
D gene: .
V gene: TRBV12-3/TRBV12-4
CDR3 protein: CASTLGQGQETQYF
CDR3 DNA: TGTGCCAGCACCTTGGGGCAGGGGCAAGAGACCCAGTACTTC

clone size: .
J gene: TRBJ2-2
CDR3 length: 14
D gene: .
V gene: TRBV20-1
CDR3 protein: CSARDAGNTGELFF
CDR3 DNA: TGCAGTGCTAGAGATGCGGGAAACACCGGGGAGCTGTTTTTT

clone size: .
J gene: TRBJ2-4
CDR3 length: 20
D gene: TRBD2
V gene: TRBV2
CDR3 protein: CASSERGTSGRAVRANIQYF
CDR3 DNA: TGTGCCAGCAGTGAAAGGGGGACTAGCGGGAGGGCGGTGCGGGCTAACATTCAGTACTTC

clone size: .
J gene: TRBJ2-5
CDR3 length: 15
D gene: .
V gene: TRBV7-6
CDR3 protein: CASSLGRSDRGTQYF
CDR3 DNA: TGTGCCAGCAGCTTAGGTCGTTCGGACCGGGGGACCCAGTACTTC

clone size: .
J gene: TRBJ2-1
CDR3 length: 16
D gene: TRBD2
V gene: TRBV6-2/TRBV6-3
CDR3 protein: CASSQTSGSRYNEQFF
CDR3 DNA: TGTGCCAGCAGTCAGACTAGCGGGAGCCGCTACAATGAGCAGTTCTTC

clone size: many
J gene: TRBJ2-1
CDR3 length: 14
D gene: .
V gene: TRBV29-1
CDR3 protein: CSVVHGSSYNEQFF
CDR3 DNA: TGCAGCGTTGTTCACGGGAGCTCCTACAATGAGCAGTTCTTC

clone size: .
J gene: TRBJ2-3
CDR3 length: 18
D gene: TRBD1
V gene: TRBV4-2
CDR3 protein: CASTAGLLCGQGTDTQYF
CDR3 DNA: TGTGCCAGCACCGCCGGGCTCCTCTGCGGACAGGGAACAGATACGCAGTATTTT

clone size: few
J gene: TRBJ2-1
CDR3 length: 13
D gene: TRBD2
V gene: TRBV6-1
CDR3 protein: CASRLAGGYEQFF
CDR3 DNA: TGTGCCAGCAGACTAGCGGGAGGTTACGAGCAGTTCTTC

clone size: many
J gene: TRBJ1-4
CDR3 length: 14
D gene: .
V gene: TRBV5-1
CDR3 protein: CASSPGPAGEKLFF
CDR3 DNA: TGCGCCAGCAGCCCAGGACCGGCGGGGGAAAAACTGTTTTTT

clone size: few
J gene: TRBJ2-7
CDR3 length: 14
D gene: TRBD2
V gene: TRBV12-3/TRBV12-4
CDR3 protein: CATSSSGGSYEQYF
CDR3 DNA: TGTGCCACCTCCTCTAGCGGTGGGTCCTACGAGCAGTACTTC

clone size: many
J gene: TRBJ2-4
CDR3 length: 14
D gene: .
V gene: TRBV18
CDR3 protein: CASSPTGSENIQYF
CDR3 DNA: TGTGCCAGCTCACCAACAGGGTCGGAAAACATTCAGTACTTC

clone size: many
J gene: TRBJ2-7
CDR3 length: 15
D gene: TRBD2
V gene: TRBV20-1
CDR3 protein: CSARVRASGNYEQYF
CDR3 DNA: TGCAGTGCTAGAGTTCGGGCTAGCGGGAACTACGAGCAGTACTTC

clone size: many
J gene: TRBJ2-2
CDR3 length: 16
D gene: TRBD1
V gene: TRBV3-1
CDR3 protein: CASSLLHTGGSGELFF
CDR3 DNA: TGTGCCAGCAGCCTCCTACACACAGGGGGGTCCGGGGAGCTGTTTTTT

clone size: few
J gene: TRBJ2-7
CDR3 length: 15
D gene: TRBD1
V gene: TRBV6-2/TRBV6-3
CDR3 protein: CASSYGGQGAYEQYF
CDR3 DNA: TGTGCCAGCAGTTACGGGGGACAGGGAGCTTACGAGCAGTACTTC

clone size: .
J gene: TRBJ2-7
CDR3 length: 20
D gene: TRBD2
V gene: TRBV12-3/TRBV12-4
CDR3 protein: CASSTRYPSGTLLPSYEQYF
CDR3 DNA: TGTGCCAGCAGTACCCGGTATCCTAGCGGGACGCTCCTTCCTTCTTACGAGCAGTACTTC

clone size: .
J gene: TRBJ2-5
CDR3 length: 16
D gene: .
V gene: TRBV20-1
CDR3 protein: CSATAKITGTEETQYF
CDR3 DNA: TGCAGTGCTACCGCCAAGATAACCGGGACGGAGGAGACCCAGTACTTC

clone size: few
J gene: TRBJ2-7
CDR3 length: 17
D gene: TRBD2
V gene: TRBV7-2
CDR3 protein: CASSEVISGSLAYEQYF
CDR3 DNA: TGTGCCAGCAGCGAAGTCATTAGCGGGAGTTTGGCGTACGAGCAGTACTTC

clone size: many
J gene: TRBJ1-5
CDR3 length: 14
D gene: .
V gene: TRBV27
CDR3 protein: CASRAGTLEGPQHF
CDR3 DNA: TGTGCCAGCAGGGCCGGGACCCTCGAGGGGCCCCAGCATTTT

clone size: .
J gene: TRBJ2-1
CDR3 length: 15
D gene: .
V gene: TRBV28
CDR3 protein: CASSLRGTVYNEQFF
CDR3 DNA: TGTGCCAGCAGTTTGCGCGGGACAGTCTACAATGAGCAGTTCTTC

clone size: .
J gene: TRBJ2-7
CDR3 length: 15
D gene: TRBD2
V gene: TRBV6-2/TRBV6-3
CDR3 protein: CASSTGLADHYEQYF
CDR3 DNA: TGTGCCAGCAGTACCGGACTAGCGGATCACTACGAGCAGTACTTC

clone size: .
J gene: TRBJ2-5
CDR3 length: 13
D gene: .
V gene: TRBV18
CDR3 protein: CASSPNEGETQYF
CDR3 DNA: TGTGCCAGCTCACCCAATGAGGGAGAGACCCAGTACTTC

clone size: many
J gene: TRBJ2-2
CDR3 length: 15
D gene: TRBD2
V gene: TRBV10-3
CDR3 protein: CAITHGGDYTGELFF
CDR3 DNA: TGTGCCATTACCCATGGGGGGGACTACACCGGGGAGCTGTTTTTT

clone size: few
J gene: TRBJ2-3
CDR3 length: 12
D gene: .
V gene: TRBV20-1
CDR3 protein: CSARDYTDTQYF
CDR3 DNA: TGCAGTGCTAGAGATTACACAGATACGCAGTATTTT

clone size: few
J gene: TRBJ2-7
CDR3 length: 14
D gene: TRBD2
V gene: TRBV20-1
CDR3 protein: CSAAGREGGWEQYF
CDR3 DNA: TGCAGTGCCGCCGGGCGAGAGGGAGGGTGGGAGCAGTACTTC

clone size: few
J gene: TRBJ2-1
CDR3 length: 11
D gene: .
V gene: TRBV14
CDR3 protein: CASSQEVEQFF
CDR3 DNA: TGTGCCAGCAGCCAAGAAGTTGAGCAGTTCTTC

clone size: .
J gene: TRBJ2-3
CDR3 length: 14
D gene: .
V gene: TRBV12-3/TRBV12-4
CDR3 protein: CASSHTRRTDTQYF
CDR3 DNA: TGTGCCAGCAGTCACACACGACGCACAGATACGCAGTATTTT

clone size: .
J gene: TRBJ2-5
CDR3 length: 16
D gene: TRBD2
V gene: TRBV11-2
CDR3 protein: CASSSILTSLQETQYF
CDR3 DNA: TGTGCCAGCAGCTCCATCCTGACTAGCCTCCAAGAGACCCAGTACTTC

clone size: .
J gene: TRBJ2-2
CDR3 length: 12
D gene: .
V gene: TRBV6-5
CDR3 protein: CASRQGNGELFF
CDR3 DNA: TGTGCCAGCAGGCAGGGGAACGGGGAGCTGTTTTTT

clone size: .
J gene: TRBJ2-7
CDR3 length: 16
D gene: .
V gene: TRBV7-2
CDR3 protein: CASSLSAATTVYEQYF
CDR3 DNA: TGTGCCAGCAGCTTATCTGCGGCGACTACAGTCTACGAGCAGTACTTC

clone size: few
J gene: TRBJ2-7
CDR3 length: 15
D gene: TRBD1
V gene: TRBV6-2/TRBV6-3
CDR3 protein: CASRNTGTGLYEQYF
CDR3 DNA: TGTGCCAGCAGAAACACCGGGACAGGGCTCTACGAGCAGTACTTC

clone size: many
J gene: TRBJ2-1
CDR3 length: 15
D gene: .
V gene: TRBV21-1
CDR3 protein: CASSKVVPAYNEQFF
CDR3 DNA: TGTGCCAGCAGCAAAGTCGTGCCAGCTTACAATGAGCAGTTCTTC

clone size: few
J gene: TRBJ2-2
CDR3 length: 15
D gene: .
V gene: TRBV20-1
CDR3 protein: CSASRQGRNTGELFF
CDR3 DNA: TGCAGTGCTAGTCGGCAGGGACGAAACACCGGGGAGCTGTTTTTT

clone size: many
J gene: TRBJ2-5
CDR3 length: 13
D gene: TRBD1
V gene: TRBV20-1
CDR3 protein: CSARYRGVETQYF
CDR3 DNA: TGCAGTGCTAGATACAGGGGAGTGGAGACCCAGTACTTC

clone size: .
J gene: TRBJ2-5
CDR3 length: 13
D gene: .
V gene: TRBV5-1
CDR3 protein: CASSRGGQETQYF
CDR3 DNA: TGCGCCAGCAGTAGGGGGGGCCAAGAGACCCAGTACTTC

clone size: few
J gene: TRBJ2-1
CDR3 length: 21
D gene: TRBD2
V gene: TRBV6-2/TRBV6-3
CDR3 protein: CASSYSWTSGRPRKTYNEQFF
CDR3 DNA: TGTGCCAGCAGTTACTCCTGGACTAGCGGGAGGCCTCGAAAGACCTACAATGAGCAGTTCTTC

clone size: .
J gene: TRBJ2-3
CDR3 length: 15
D gene: .
V gene: TRBV5-8
CDR3 protein: CAMSPRQRVITSEYF
CDR3 DNA: TGTGCCATGAGCCCCCGGCAACGAGTAATAACCTCTGAGTATTTT

clone size: .
J gene: TRBJ2-1
CDR3 length: 17
D gene: TRBD1
V gene: TRBV6-2/TRBV6-3
CDR3 protein: CASRTHGTAISYNEQFF
CDR3 DNA: TGTGCCAGCCGCACCCATGGGACAGCAATCTCCTACAATGAGCAGTTCTTC

clone size: .
J gene: TRBJ2-7
CDR3 length: 14
D gene: .
V gene: TRBV12-3/TRBV12-4
CDR3 protein: CASSFGGAWNEQYF
CDR3 DNA: TGTGCCAGCAGTTTTGGGGGAGCGTGGAACGAGCAGTACTTC

clone size: .
J gene: TRBJ2-3
CDR3 length: 12
D gene: .
V gene: TRBV30
CDR3 protein: CAWSFDSDTQYF
CDR3 DNA: TGTGCCTGGAGTTTCGACTCAGATACGCAGTATTTT

clone size: few
J gene: TRBJ2-1
CDR3 length: 17
D gene: TRBD2
V gene: TRBV10-3
CDR3 protein: CAILGVAGGPSYNEQFF
CDR3 DNA: TGTGCCATCCTTGGGGTAGCGGGAGGGCCCTCCTACAATGAGCAGTTCTTC

clone size: many
J gene: TRBJ2-1
CDR3 length: 13
D gene: .
V gene: TRBV5-1
CDR3 protein: CASGRQDFNEQFF
CDR3 DNA: TGCGCCAGCGGCAGACAGGATTTCAATGAGCAGTTCTTC

clone size: many
J gene: TRBJ2-1
CDR3 length: 15
D gene: TRBD2
V gene: TRBV12-3/TRBV12-4
CDR3 protein: CASTIGLAGGGEQFF
CDR3 DNA: TGTGCCAGCACTATCGGACTAGCGGGAGGTGGAGAGCAGTTCTTC

clone size: .
J gene: TRBJ2-7
CDR3 length: 15
D gene: TRBD2
V gene: TRBV5-1
CDR3 protein: CASSLVTSGSYEQYF
CDR3 DNA: TGCGCCAGCAGCTTGGTGACTAGCGGGTCCTACGAGCAGTACTTC

clone size: few
J gene: TRBJ2-1
CDR3 length: 15
D gene: TRBD1
V gene: TRBV6-2/TRBV6-3
CDR3 protein: CASSYSRDRDNEQFF
CDR3 DNA: TGTGCCAGCAGTTACTCCCGGGACAGAGACAATGAGCAGTTCTTC

clone size: few
J gene: TRBJ2-1
CDR3 length: 16
D gene: .
V gene: TRBV19
CDR3 protein: CASAPGSGSSYNEQFF
CDR3 DNA: TGTGCCAGTGCCCCGGGGAGCGGAAGCTCCTACAATGAGCAGTTCTTC

clone size: .
J gene: TRBJ1-2
CDR3 length: 14
D gene: .
V gene: TRBV6-1
CDR3 protein: CASSDSTGTYGYTF
CDR3 DNA: TGTGCCAGCAGTGATTCGACAGGCACCTATGGCTACACCTTC

clone size: .
J gene: TRBJ1-1
CDR3 length: 14
D gene: TRBD1
V gene: TRBV27
CDR3 protein: CASSFRQGHTEAFF
CDR3 DNA: TGTGCCAGCAGTTTTCGACAGGGTCACACTGAAGCTTTCTTT

clone size: few
J gene: TRBJ1-1
CDR3 length: 14
D gene: .
V gene: TRBV18
CDR3 protein: CASSPGTGNTEAFF
CDR3 DNA: TGTGCCAGCTCACCAGGGACCGGAAACACTGAAGCTTTCTTT